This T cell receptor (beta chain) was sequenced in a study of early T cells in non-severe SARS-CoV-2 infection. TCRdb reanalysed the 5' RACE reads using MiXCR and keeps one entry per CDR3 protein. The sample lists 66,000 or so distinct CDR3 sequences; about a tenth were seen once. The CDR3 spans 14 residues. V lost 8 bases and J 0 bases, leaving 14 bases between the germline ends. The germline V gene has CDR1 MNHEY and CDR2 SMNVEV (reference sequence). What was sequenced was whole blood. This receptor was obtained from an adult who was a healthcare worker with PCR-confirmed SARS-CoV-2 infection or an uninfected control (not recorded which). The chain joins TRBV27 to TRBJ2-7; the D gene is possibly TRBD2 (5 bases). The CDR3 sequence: CASGTYGNSYEQYF. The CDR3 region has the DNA TGTGCCAGCGGAACTTACGGGAACTCCTACGAGCAGTACTTC.